The following is a TCR beta chain sequence with its context. Its target is unknown. These data are taken from a study of T cell clones after liver transplantation. Study-level background: TCRbeta sequencing after a pre-transplant mixed lymphocyte reaction identified graft-donor-reactive clones, later tracked in post-transplant blood. Three of the eight recipients were HCV-positive; the rest had non-autoimmune, non-viral transplant indications.

The assay was immunoSEQ multiplex PCR, and TCRdb's table has in-frame clones only and misses some. The table shows around 100,000 clones, with about 81% occurring only once. CDR1 KGHSH and CDR2 LQKENI come from the germline V gene. Trimming cost V 2 bases and J 1 base, with 11 bases left between them. This CDR3 comprises 15 residues. Study conclusions and caveats: Post-transplant time points were not standardized, so conclusions are preliminary.

The material was CD4+ T cells from blood, obtained before liver transplant. The chain carries TRBV18 and TRBJ1-1; D call uncertain. The clonotype comes from a human donor who received a liver transplant. CDR3 loop: CASSPGVGQNTEAFF. The DNA for the CDR3 is TGTGCCAGCTCACCAGGAGTTGGGCAGAACACTGAAGCTTTCTTT.